This TCR beta chain was obtained from a study of shared clonotypes between healthy human individuals. Study summary: Each donor's CD8 memory used one plate, CD8 naive two, each CD4 subset three.

TCRdb's copy holds only in-frame clones and misses some; the assay was immunoSEQ multiplex PCR. The data show hundreds of thousands of clones, around 96% seen once. V dropped 0 bases and J dropped 1 base, with 11 bases sitting between them. This CDR3 is 16 amino acids long. CDR1 is SGDLS and CDR2 is YYNGEE in the germline V gene. The naive CD8 fraction comprised CD45RO-negative cells positively selected for CCR7 and excluded terminally differentiated effector memory CD45RA+ cells. The donor population consisted of healthy HIV-negative adults with no recent acute infections or vaccinations. Sequencing used naive CD8+ T cells sorted from blood. The V gene is TRBV9, the J gene TRBJ2-1, with no clear D. This receptor was taken from a woman in her 30s in good health. This CDR3 reads CASSVVLVGSYNEQFF. The CDR3 nucleotides are TGTGCCAGCAGCGTAGTGTTAGTTGGGTCCTACAATGAGCAGTTCTTC.